This T cell receptor (beta chain) appears in the sequencing data of a study of T cell repertoires in ileal Crohn's disease. Study details: 30% to 40% were active smokers at surgery; median disease duration was around 7.9 years. All patients had surgery for stricturing (roughly 61%) or penetrating (39%) disease.

Time point meaning: proximal margin of the surgical specimen (macroscopically non-inflamed). Looked up from germline, CDR1 is SGHAT and CDR2 is FQNNGV. V lost 5 bases to trimming and J lost 0 bases, with 5 bases between them. The CDR3 spans 12 residues. Libraries were prepared by immunoSEQ multiplex PCR; TCRdb keeps only in-frame clonotypes and omits some of them. The sample consists of 7,000 to 8,000 clones, roughly three quarters of them appearing once. This chain joins TRBV11-2 and TRBJ2-7; no firm D call. What was sequenced was ileal tissue. The clonotype was recovered from an adult with Crohn's disease. The CDR3 bases are TGTGCCAGCAGCGTCAGCTCCTACGAGCAGTACTTC. This codes for CASSVSSYEQYF.